This T cell receptor (beta chain) is from a study of beta chain features in type 1 diabetes. Points on this clone: What it recognizes is unknown.

This CDR3 comprises 16 residues. Isolated RNA was reverse transcribed in full, so expressed TCRB transcripts were sequenced. Generated by immunoSEQ multiplex PCR, the TCRdb table keeps only in-frame clones and is missing some. The repertoire holds roughly 450,000 clones, with around 10% as singletons. Notes on the study in general: All four CD4+ subsets from Type 1 diabetes patients carried moderately but significantly shorter TCRB CDR3s.

The rearrangement joins TRBV21-1 to TRBJ2-3; the D call TRBD2 from the table was never checked on the DNA. TRBV21-1 is termed a pseudogene. Sequencing was carried out using naive CD4+ T cells from blood. The clonotype comes from a woman in her late teens or twenties in good health. CDR3 nucleotide sequence: TGTGCCAGCAGCAAAGGACTGCTGTTGTCCCCAGATACGCAGTATTTT. Translation: CASSKGLLLSPDTQYF.